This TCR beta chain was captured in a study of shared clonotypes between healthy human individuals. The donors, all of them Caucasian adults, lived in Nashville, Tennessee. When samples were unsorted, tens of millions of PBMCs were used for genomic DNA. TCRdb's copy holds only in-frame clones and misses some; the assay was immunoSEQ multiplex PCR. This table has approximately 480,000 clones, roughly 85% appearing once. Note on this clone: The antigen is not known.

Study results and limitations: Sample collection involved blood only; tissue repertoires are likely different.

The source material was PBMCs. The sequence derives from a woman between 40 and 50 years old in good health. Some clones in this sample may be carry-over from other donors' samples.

The CDR3 DNA is TGTGCCAGCAGTGGATTCGGGACAACAGTTTACGAGCAGTACTTC. It specifies CASSGFGTTVYEQYF. V usage is TRBV2 and J usage is TRBJ2-7; TRBD1 is a possible D gene (6 bases). CDR1 and CDR2 (germline): SNHLY, FYNNEI. The CDR3 runs to 15 residues. V lost 4 bases and J lost 4, with 17 bases in between.